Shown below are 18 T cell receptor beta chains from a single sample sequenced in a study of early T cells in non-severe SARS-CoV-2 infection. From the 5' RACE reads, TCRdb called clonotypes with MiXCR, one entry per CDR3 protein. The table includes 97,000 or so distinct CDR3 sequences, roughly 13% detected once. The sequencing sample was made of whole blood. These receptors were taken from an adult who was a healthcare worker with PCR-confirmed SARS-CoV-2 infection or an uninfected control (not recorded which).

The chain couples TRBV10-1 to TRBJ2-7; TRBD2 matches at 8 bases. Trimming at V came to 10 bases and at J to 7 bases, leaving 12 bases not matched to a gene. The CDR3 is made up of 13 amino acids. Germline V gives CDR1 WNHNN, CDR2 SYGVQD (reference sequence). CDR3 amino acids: CATPSGRGREQYF. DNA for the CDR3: TGCGCCACCCCCTCCGGGAGGGGCCGGGAGCAGTACTTC.

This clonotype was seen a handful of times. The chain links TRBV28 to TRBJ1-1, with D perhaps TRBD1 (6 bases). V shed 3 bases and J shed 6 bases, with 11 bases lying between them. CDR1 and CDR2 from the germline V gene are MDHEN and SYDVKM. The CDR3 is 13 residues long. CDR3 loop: CASSFRGGPEAFF. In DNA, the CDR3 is TGTGCCAGCAGTTTCAGGGGAGGCCCTGAAGCTTTCTTT.

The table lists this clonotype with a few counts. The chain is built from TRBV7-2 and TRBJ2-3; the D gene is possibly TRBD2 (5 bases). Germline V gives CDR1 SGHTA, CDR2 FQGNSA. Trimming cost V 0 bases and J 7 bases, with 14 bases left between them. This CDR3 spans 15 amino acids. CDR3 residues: CASSLAGSGGNTQYF. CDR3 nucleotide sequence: TGTGCCAGCAGCTTAGCTGGCAGCGGAGGCAATACGCAGTATTTT.

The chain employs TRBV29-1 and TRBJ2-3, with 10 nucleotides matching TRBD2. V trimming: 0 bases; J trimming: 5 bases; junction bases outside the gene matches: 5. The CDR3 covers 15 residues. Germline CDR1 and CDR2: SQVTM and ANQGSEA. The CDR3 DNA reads TGCAGCGTTGAAGACCTAGCGGGGGAGGGAGATACGCAGTATTTT. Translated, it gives CSVEDLAGEGDTQYF.

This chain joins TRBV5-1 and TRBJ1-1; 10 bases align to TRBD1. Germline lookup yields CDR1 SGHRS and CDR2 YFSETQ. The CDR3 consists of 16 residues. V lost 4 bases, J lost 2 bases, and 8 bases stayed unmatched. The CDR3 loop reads CASSNRQGAVNTEAFF. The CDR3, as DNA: TGCGCCAGCAGCAATCGACAGGGGGCTGTTAACACTGAAGCTTTCTTT.

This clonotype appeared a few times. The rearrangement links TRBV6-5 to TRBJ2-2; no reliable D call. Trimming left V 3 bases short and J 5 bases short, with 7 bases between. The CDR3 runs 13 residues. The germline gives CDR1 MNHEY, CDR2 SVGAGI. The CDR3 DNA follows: TGTGCCAGCAGTTATGACTGGACCGGGGAGCTGTTTTTT. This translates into CASSYDWTGELFF.

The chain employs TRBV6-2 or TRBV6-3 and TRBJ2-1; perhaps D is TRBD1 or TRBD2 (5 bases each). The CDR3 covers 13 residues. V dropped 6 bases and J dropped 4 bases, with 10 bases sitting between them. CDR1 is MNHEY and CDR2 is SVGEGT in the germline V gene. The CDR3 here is CASSRDEYNEQFF. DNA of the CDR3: TGTGCCAGCAGCAGGGACGAGTACAATGAGCAGTTCTTC.

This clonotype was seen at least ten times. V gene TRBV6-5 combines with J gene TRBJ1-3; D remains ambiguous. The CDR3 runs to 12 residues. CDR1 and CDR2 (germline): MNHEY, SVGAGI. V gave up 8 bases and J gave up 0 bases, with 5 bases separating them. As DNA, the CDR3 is TGTGCCAGCCGCAACTCTGGAAACACCATATATTTT. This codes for CASRNSGNTIYF.

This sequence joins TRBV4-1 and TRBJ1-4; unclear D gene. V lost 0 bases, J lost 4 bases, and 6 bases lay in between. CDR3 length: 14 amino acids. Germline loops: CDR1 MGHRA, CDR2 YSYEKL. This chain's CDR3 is CASSQDDLNEKLFF. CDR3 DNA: TGCGCCAGCAGCCAAGATGACCTTAATGAAAAACTGTTTTTT.

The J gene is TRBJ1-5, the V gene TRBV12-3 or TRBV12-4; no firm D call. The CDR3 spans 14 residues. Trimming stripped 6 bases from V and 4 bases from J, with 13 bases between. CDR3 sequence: CASRPGQNNQPQHF. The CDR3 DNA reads TGTGCCAGCAGACCGGGCCAGAATAATCAGCCCCAGCATTTT.

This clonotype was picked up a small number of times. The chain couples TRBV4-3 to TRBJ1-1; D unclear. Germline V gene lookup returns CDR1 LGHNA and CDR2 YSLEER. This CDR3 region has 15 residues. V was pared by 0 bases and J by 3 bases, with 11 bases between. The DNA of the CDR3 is TGCGCCAGCAGCCAAGACGCTAGGGCTCACACTGAAGCTTTCTTT. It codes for CASSQDARAHTEAFF.

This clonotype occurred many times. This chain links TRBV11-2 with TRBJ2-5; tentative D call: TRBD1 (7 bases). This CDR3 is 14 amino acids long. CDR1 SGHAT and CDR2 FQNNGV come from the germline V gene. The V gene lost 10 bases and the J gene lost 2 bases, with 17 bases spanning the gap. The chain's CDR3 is CATRGVDRQETQYF. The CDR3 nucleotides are TGTGCCACCAGGGGGGTTGATAGGCAAGAGACCCAGTACTTC.

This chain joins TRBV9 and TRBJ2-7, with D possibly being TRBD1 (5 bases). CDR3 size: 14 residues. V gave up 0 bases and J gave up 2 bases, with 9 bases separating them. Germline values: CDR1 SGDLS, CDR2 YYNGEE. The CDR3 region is CASSVGQPAYEQYF. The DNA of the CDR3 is TGTGCCAGCAGCGTAGGACAGCCAGCCTACGAGCAGTACTTC.

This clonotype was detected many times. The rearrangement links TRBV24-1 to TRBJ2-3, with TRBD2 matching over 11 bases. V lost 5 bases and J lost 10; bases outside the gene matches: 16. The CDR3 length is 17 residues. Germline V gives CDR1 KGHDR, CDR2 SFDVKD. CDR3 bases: TGTGCCACCAGTGGTGGACTAGCGGGCCCCCCGTTTGGCTCGCAGTATTTT. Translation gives CATSGGLAGPPFGSQYF.

CDR3 amino acids: CATSSGYLGLFF. In nucleotides, the CDR3 is TGTGCCACCAGCAGCGGCTACCTCGGGCTGTTTTTT. The V and J genes are TRBV15 and TRBJ2-2; no clear D. Trimming left V 3 bases short and J 13 bases short, with 12 bases between. The CDR3 totals 12 residues. Germline lookup yields CDR1 LNHNV and CDR2 YYDKDF (reference sequence).

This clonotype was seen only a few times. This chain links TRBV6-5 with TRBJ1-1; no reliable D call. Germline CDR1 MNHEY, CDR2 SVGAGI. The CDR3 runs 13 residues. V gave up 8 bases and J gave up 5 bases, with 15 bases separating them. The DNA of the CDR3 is TGTGCCAGCCGCGGCGGCTTTAGGACTGAAGCTTTCTTT. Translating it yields CASRGGFRTEAFF.

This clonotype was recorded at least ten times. CDR3 amino acids: CASSLEGRLAKNIQYF. Written as DNA, the CDR3 is TGTGCCAGCAGCTTGGAGGGGCGGCTAGCCAAAAACATTCAGTACTTC. The V gene is TRBV5-6, the J gene TRBJ2-4; the D gene is possibly TRBD1 (5 bases). Trimming left V 0 bases short and J 0 bases short, with 10 bases between. The length of the CDR3 is 16 residues. The germline CDR1 and CDR2 sequences are SGHDT and YYEEEE.

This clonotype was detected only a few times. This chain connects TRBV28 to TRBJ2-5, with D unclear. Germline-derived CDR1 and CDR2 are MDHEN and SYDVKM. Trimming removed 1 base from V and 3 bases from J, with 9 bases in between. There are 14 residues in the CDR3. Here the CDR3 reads CASSLFGLEETQYF. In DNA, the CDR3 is TGTGCCAGCAGTTTATTTGGGCTAGAAGAGACCCAGTACTTC.